The clone carrying this T cell receptor beta chain was found many times. This CDR3 comprises 18 residues. V dropped 4 bases and J dropped 6 bases, with 25 bases sitting between them. Germline lookup yields CDR1 SGHTA and CDR2 FQGTGA. RNA transcripts served as the template for amplifying TCR beta CDR3 regions. A first-round RT-PCR of the TCR CDR3 used the HTBI primer set. TCRdb analysed the multiplex PCR reads with MiXCR anew, one entry per CDR3 protein. This sample has 350,000 to 450,000 distinct CDR3 sequences, with over 12% found just once. This entry is derived from a study of T cells in Graves' hyperthyroidism and ophthalmopathy.

The source material was blood. The origin of this receptor is a man over 45 with Graves' ophthalmopathy. V and J are TRBV7-3 and TRBJ2-1; D may match TRBD1 or TRBD2 (6 bases each). CDR3 amino acids: CASSSSVVGTGAGNEQFF. CDR3 nucleotide sequence: TGTGCCAGCAGCTCTTCCGTCGTAGGGACGGGGGCTGGCAATGAGCAGTTCTTC.